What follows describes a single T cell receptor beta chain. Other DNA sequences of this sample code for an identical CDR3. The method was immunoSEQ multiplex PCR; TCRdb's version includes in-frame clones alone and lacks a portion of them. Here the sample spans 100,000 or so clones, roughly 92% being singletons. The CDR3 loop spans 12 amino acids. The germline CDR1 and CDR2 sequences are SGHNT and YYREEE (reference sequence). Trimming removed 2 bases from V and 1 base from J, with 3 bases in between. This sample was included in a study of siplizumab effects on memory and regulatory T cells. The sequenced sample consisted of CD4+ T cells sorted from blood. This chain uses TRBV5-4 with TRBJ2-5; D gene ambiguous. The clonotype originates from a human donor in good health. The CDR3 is CASSFPQETQYF. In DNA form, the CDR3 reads TGTGCCAGCAGCTTCCCCCAAGAGACCCAGTACTTC.